This T cell receptor (beta chain) was recorded in a study of T cells in Graves' hyperthyroidism and ophthalmopathy. The length of the CDR3 is 18 residues. Losses at the gene ends were 4 bases for V and 0 bases for J; bases not matched to a gene: 9. The V gene's germline CDR1 is MDHEN and CDR2 SYDVKM. Clinical symptoms, serum thyroxine and TRAb, thyroid ultrasound and orbital computed tomography were used for the diagnoses. Each 10 ml fresh peripheral blood draw supplied the PBMCs. RNA transcripts served as the template for amplifying TCR beta CDR3 regions. Using the HTBI primer set, a first-round RT-PCR was run on the TCR CDR3. One entry per CDR3 protein, called by TCRdb with MiXCR from the multiplex PCR reads. The sample shows fewer than 700,000 distinct CDR3 sequences, 16% of them seen only once.

This rearrangement joins TRBV28 to TRBJ2-1, with 10 bases matching TRBD2. The receptor's source is a woman in her twenties or thirties with Graves' hyperthyroidism. Sequencing input: blood. Written as DNA, the CDR3 is TGTGCCAGCAGTTCCACTGGACTAGCGGATAGCTCCTACAATGAGCAGTTCTTC. The encoded protein is CASSSTGLADSSYNEQFF. The whole variable domain, remainder taken from reference TRBV28 and TRBJ2-1, is DVKVTQSSRYLVKRTGEKVFLECVQDMDHENMFWYRQDPGLGLRLIYFSYDVKMKEKGDIPEGYSVSREKKERFSLILESASTNQTSMYLCASSSTGLADSSYNEQFFGPGTRLTVL.